This TCR beta chain was sequenced for a study of cytomegalovirus exposure and HLA in healthy donors. Overall study findings and caveats: Follow-up analysis seemed to connect common viral pathogens with several of the most significant clusters identified.

This CDR3 has 17 residues. The V and J ends lost 5 bases and 0 bases, in that order; junction bases with no gene match: 9. Germline V gene lookup returns CDR1 KGHSH and CDR2 LQKENI. Comment on this clone: The antigen is undetermined.

Primers: 60 Vbeta forward and 13 Jbeta reverse. The method was immunoSEQ multiplex PCR; TCRdb's version includes in-frame clones alone and lacks a portion of them. The sample totals approximately 100,000 clones. Sequenced input: PBMCs. This receptor was identified in a man in his forties or fifties in good health and CMV-seropositive. This chain connects TRBV18 to TRBJ1-5, with 8 bases that match TRBD1. DNA of the CDR3: TGTGCCAGCTCATCAACCGGGACAGGTTATAGCAATCAGCCCCAGCATTTT. It translates to CASSSTGTGYSNQPQHF. The full variable domain, its missing parts supplied by reference TRBV18 and TRBJ1-5, is NAGVMQNPRHLVRRRGQEARLRCSPMKGHSHVYWYRQLPEEGLKFMVYLQKENIIDESGMPKERFSAEFPKEGPSILRIQQVVRGDSAAYFCASSSTGTGYSNQPQHFGDGTRLSIL.